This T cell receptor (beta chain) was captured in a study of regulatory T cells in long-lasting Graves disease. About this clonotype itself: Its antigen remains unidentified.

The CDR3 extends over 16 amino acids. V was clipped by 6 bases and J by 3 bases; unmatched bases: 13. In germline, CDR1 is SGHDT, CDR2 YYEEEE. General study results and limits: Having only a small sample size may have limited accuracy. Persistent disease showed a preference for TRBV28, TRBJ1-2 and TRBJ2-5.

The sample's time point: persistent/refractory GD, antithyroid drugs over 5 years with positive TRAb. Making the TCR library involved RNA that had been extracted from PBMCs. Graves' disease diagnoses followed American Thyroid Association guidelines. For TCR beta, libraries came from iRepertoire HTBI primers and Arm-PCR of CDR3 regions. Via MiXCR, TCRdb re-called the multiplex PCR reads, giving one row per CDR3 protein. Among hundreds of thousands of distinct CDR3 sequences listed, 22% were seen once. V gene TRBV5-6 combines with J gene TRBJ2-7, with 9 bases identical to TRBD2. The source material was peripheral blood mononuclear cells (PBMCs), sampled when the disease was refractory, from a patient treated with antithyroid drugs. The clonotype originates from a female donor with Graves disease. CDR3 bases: TGTGCCAGCACCACCTTGGGGGCTAGCGGGGACTACGAGCAGTACTTC. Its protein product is CASTTLGASGDYEQYF. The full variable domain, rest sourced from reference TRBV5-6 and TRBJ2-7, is DAGVTQSPTHLIKTRGQQVTLRCSPKSGHDTVSWYQQALGQGPQFIFQYYEEEERQRGNFPDRFSGHQFPNYSSELNVNALLLGDSALYLCASTTLGASGDYEQYFGPGTRLTVT.